This TCR beta chain was profiled in a study of shared clonotypes between healthy human individuals. The overall study: Each donor's CD8 memory used one plate, CD8 naive two, each CD4 subset three.

TCRdb keeps only in-frame clones here, not all; method: immunoSEQ multiplex PCR. Of 1.5 million to 2.5 million clones listed, approximately 94% are singletons. Study results and caveats: Among donors, clonotype sharing was expected to be affected by sequencing depth.

The CDR3 spans 15 residues. The V gene's germline CDR1 is SGHTS and CDR2 YDEGEE. Losses at the gene ends were 4 bases for V and 6 bases for J; bases not matched to a gene: 10. Terminally differentiated effector memory CD45RA+ cells were excluded from the naive CD8 cells, which were CD45RO-negative and positively selected for CCR7. Turning to this clone: Its antigen is not known.

Sample: naive CD8+ T cells sorted from blood. The sequence derives from a man between 18 and 35 years old in good health. The genes are TRBV5-8 and TRBJ2-1, with 7 bases lining up with TRBD2. CDR3 region: CASSHGGGGGNEQFF. The CDR3 DNA sequence: TGTGCCAGCAGCCACGGAGGCGGGGGTGGCAATGAGCAGTTCTTC.